This TCR beta chain was documented in a study of CXCR3-negative and CXCR3-positive naive CD8 T cells. Germline assignment: CDR1 SGHDT and CDR2 YYEEEE. The CDR3 is 16 residues long. A note on this clonotype: Its antigen is as yet unknown.

The authors prepared UMI-labeled TRB cDNA libraries by 5' RACE. TCRdb reprocessed the 5' RACE reads, keeping one entry per CDR3 protein, no DNA. This sample lists some 110,000 distinct CDR3 sequences; its ten largest clones have 0.35% to 0.4%. Whole-study results and caveats: Comparably high diversity was seen in both naive subsets, and much lower diversity in memory CD8+ cells. Researchers report that CXCR3-positive naive cells carry more hydrophobic TRB CDR3s than CXCR3-negative naive cells. TRB CDR3 properties served as the basis for inferring TCR strength, and surface CD5 was comparable between naive subsets.

Naive CD8+ T lymphocytes were specified as CD45RO-CCR7+CD27+CD95-. What was sequenced was naive CXCR3+ CD8+ T cells from blood. Documented subset: CD45RO-CCR7+CD27+CD95- naive CD8+ T cells expressing CXCR3 (TNR3+). The sequence derives from a human donor in good health. Some clones in this sample may be carry-over from other donors' samples. The gene calls are TRBV5-6 and TRBJ2-1; TCRdb's D call, TRBD2, is unchecked because there is no DNA. Here the CDR3 reads CASSPFRSGSYNEQFF. Full variable domain (remainder filled in from reference TRBV5-6 and TRBJ2-1): DAGVTQSPTHLIKTRGQQVTLRCSPKSGHDTVSWYQQALGQGPQFIFQYYEEEERQRGNFPDRFSGHQFPNYSSELNVNALLLGDSALYLCASSPFRSGSYNEQFFGPGTRLTVL.